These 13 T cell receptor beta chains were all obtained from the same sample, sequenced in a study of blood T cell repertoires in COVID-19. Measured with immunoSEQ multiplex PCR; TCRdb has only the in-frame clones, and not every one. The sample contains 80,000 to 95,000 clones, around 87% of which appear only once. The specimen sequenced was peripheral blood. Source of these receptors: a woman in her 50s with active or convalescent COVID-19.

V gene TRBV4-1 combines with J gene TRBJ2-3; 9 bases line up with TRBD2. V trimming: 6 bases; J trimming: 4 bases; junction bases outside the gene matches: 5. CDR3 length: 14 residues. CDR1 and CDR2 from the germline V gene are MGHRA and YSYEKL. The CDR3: CASRAGGWSDTQYF. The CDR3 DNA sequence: TGCGCCAGCAGGGCGGGGGGGTGGTCAGATACGCAGTATTTT.

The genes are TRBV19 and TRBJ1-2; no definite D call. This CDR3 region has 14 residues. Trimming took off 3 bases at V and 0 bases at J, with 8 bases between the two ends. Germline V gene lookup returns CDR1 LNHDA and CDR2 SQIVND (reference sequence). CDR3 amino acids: CASSIMASNYGYTF. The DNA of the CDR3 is TGTGCCAGTAGTATTATGGCCTCTAACTATGGCTACACCTTC. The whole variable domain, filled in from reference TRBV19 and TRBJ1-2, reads DGGITQSPKYLFRKEGQNVTLSCEQNLNHDAMYWYRQDPGQGLRLIYYSQIVNDFQKGDIAEGYSVSREKKESFPLTVTSAQKNPTAFYLCASSIMASNYGYTFGSGTRLTVV.

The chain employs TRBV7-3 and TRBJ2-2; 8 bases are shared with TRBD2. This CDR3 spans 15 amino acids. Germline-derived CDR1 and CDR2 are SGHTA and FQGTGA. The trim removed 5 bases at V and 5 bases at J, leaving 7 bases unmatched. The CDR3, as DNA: TGTGCCAGCAGCCCCGGACTAGCTACTACCGGGGAGCTGTTTTTT. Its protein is CASSPGLATTGELFF.

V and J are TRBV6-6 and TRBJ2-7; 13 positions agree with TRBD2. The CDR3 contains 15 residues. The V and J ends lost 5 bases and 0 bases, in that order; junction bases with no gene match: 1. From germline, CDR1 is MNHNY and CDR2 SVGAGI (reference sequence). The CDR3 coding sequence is TGTGCCAGCAGTGGGACTAGCGGGGTCTCCTACGAGCAGTACTTC. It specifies CASSGTSGVSYEQYF.

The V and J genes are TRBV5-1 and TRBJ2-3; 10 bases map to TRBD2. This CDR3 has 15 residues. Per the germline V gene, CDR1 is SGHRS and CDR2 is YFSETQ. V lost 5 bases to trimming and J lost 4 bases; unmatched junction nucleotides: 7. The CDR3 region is CASRGAGGPADTQYF. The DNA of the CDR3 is TGCGCCAGCAGGGGAGCGGGGGGGCCGGCAGATACGCAGTATTTT.

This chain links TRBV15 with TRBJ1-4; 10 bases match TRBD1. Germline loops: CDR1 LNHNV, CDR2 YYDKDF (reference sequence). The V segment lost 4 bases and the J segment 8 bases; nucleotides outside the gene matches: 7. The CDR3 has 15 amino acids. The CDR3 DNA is TGTGCCACCAGCATGGGACAGGGGAGAGGAGAAAAACTGTTTTTT. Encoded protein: CATSMGQGRGEKLFF.

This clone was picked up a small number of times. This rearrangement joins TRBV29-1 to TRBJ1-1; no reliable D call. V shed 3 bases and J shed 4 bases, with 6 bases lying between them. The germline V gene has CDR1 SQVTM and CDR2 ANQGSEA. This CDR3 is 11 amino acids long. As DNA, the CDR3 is TGCAGCGTTGAGTTTATCACTGAAGCTTTCTTT. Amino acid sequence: CSVEFITEAFF.

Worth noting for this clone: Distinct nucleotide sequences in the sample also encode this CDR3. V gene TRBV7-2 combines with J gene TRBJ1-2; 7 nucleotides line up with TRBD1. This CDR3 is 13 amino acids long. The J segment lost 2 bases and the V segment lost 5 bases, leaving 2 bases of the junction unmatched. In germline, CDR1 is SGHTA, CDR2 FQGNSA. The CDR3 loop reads CASSPDRNYGYTF. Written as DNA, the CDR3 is TGTGCCAGCAGCCCGGACAGGAACTATGGCTACACCTTC.

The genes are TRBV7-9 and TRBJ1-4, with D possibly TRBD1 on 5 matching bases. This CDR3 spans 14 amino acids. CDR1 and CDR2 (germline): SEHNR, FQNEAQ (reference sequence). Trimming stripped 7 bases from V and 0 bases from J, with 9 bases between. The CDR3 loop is CASTRQTTNEKLFF. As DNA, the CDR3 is TGTGCCAGCACCCGACAGACAACTAATGAAAAACTGTTTTTT.

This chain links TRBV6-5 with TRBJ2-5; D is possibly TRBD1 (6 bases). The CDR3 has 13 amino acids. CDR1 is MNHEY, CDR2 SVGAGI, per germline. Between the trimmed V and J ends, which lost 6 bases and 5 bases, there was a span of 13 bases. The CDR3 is CASSTGTVETQYF. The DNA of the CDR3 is TGTGCCAGCAGCACAGGGACGGTCGAGACCCAGTACTTC.

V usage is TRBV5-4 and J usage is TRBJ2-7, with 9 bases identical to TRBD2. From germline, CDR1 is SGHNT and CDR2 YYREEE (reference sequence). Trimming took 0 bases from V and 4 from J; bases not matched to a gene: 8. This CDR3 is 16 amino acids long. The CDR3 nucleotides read TGTGCCAGCAGCTTGGAGGGTAGCGGGGGCCTATACGAGCAGTACTTC. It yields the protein CASSLEGSGGLYEQYF.

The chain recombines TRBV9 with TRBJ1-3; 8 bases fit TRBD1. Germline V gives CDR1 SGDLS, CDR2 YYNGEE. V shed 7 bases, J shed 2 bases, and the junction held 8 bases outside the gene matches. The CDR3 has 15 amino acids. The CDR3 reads CASRRATGAGNTIYF. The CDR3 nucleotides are TGTGCCAGCCGACGAGCGACAGGGGCTGGAAACACCATATATTTT.

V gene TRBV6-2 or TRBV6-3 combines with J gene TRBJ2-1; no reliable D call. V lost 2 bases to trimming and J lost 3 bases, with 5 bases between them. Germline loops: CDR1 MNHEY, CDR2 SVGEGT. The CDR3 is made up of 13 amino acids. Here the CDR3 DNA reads TGTGCCAGCAGTTACGCAGTCTACAATGAGCAGTTCTTC. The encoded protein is CASSYAVYNEQFF.